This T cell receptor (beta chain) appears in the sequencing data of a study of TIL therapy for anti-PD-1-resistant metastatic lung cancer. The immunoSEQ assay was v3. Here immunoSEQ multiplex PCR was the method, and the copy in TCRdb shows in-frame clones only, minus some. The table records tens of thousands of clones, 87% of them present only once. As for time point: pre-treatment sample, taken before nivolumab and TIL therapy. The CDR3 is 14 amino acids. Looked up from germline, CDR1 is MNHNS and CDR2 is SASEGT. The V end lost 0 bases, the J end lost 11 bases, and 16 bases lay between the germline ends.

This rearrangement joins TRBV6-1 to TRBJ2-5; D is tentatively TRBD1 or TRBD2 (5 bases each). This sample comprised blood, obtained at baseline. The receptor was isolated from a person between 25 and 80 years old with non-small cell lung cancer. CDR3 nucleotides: TGTGCCAGCAGTGAAGCGCTGGGGACGCCGGGTCAGTACTTC. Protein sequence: CASSEALGTPGQYF.